Listed below are T cell receptor beta chains from one sample, sequenced in a study of breast tumors, draining lymph nodes, adjacent tissues. TCRdb ran MiXCR on the multiplex PCR reads and lists one entry per CDR3 protein. The table includes about 270,000 distinct CDR3 sequences, over 25% detected once. The sequencing sample was made of axillary lymph node tissue. The receptor set was obtained from a female donor with breast cancer. Some clones in this sample may be carry-over from other donors' samples. CDR3s include the opening cysteine and the closing phenylalanine or tryptophan. The order of the fields is V gene, J gene, D gene, clone size, CDR3 protein, CDR3 DNA. A D gene is named only where the DNA matches it firmly. The listing skips clone size in some rows; elsewhere it reads once, few, many or a size class.

V: TRBV25-1; J: TRBJ2-3; D: TRBD2; size: many; CDR3: CASSRSGRALRTDTQYF; DNA: TGTGCCAGCAGTCGCAGCGGGAGGGCCCTTCGCACAGATACGCAGTATTTT
V: TRBV24-1; J: TRBJ2-1; D: TRBD2; size: -; CDR3: CATSDHIRETSGSNEQFF; DNA: TGTGCCACCAGTGACCATATAAGGGAGACTAGCGGGAGTAATGAGCAGTTCTTC
V: TRBV12-3/TRBV12-4; J: TRBJ2-1; D: TRBD2; size: many; CDR3: CASSSAGGGADNEQFF; DNA: TGTGCCAGCAGTTCAGCGGGAGGGGGTGCGGATAATGAGCAGTTCTTC
V: TRBV12-3/TRBV12-4; J: TRBJ2-4; D: TRBD1; size: -; CDR3: CASSLTGFVIQYF; DNA: TGTGCCAGCAGTTTGACAGGGTTTGTCATTCAGTACTTC
V: TRBV5-1; J: TRBJ2-2; D: -; size: -; CDR3: CASSLGVGGRENTGELFF; DNA: TGCGCCAGCAGCTTGGGAGTTGGGGGGCGGGAGAACACCGGGGAGCTGTTTTTT
V: TRBV2; J: TRBJ2-1; D: -; size: -; CDR3: CANPLDLSQFF; DNA: TGTGCCAACCCACTAGACCTCAGCCAGTTCTTC
V: TRBV20-1; J: TRBJ2-3; D: -; size: many; CDR3: CSAWGSAGQYF; DNA: TGCAGTGCTTGGGGCAGTGCGGGCCAGTATTTT
V: TRBV20-1; J: TRBJ2-1; D: -; size: many; CDR3: CSARGPTYNEQFF; DNA: TGCAGTGCTAGAGGGCCGACCTACAATGAGCAGTTCTTC
V: TRBV5-6; J: TRBJ2-7; D: TRBD2; size: -; CDR3: CASSLEGRTSGAETYGQYF; DNA: TGCGCCAGCAGCTTGGAAGGGCGGACTAGCGGGGCTGAAACCTACGGGCAGTACTTC
V: TRBV5-1; J: TRBJ1-6; D: TRBD1; size: -; CDR3: CASRQGQLNSPLHF; DNA: TGCGCCAGCAGACAGGGACAGCTCAATTCACCCCTCCACTTT
V: TRBV7-6; J: TRBJ1-1; D: -; size: -; CDR3: CASSLEGGNTEAFF; DNA: TGTGCCAGCAGCTTAGAAGGCGGGAACACTGAAGCTTTCTTT
V: TRBV19; J: TRBJ1-2; D: TRBD1; size: many; CDR3: CASSMEQGARGYTF; DNA: TGTGCCAGTAGTATGGAGCAGGGGGCGCGGGGCTACACCTTC
V: TRBV19; J: TRBJ2-5; D: -; size: many; CDR3: CASSDRGGAQTQYF; DNA: TGTGCCAGTAGCGACCGCGGGGGCGCCCAGACCCAGTACTTC
V: TRBV20-1; J: TRBJ2-7; D: TRBD2; size: many; CDR3: CSASVPGLAGMPYEQYF; DNA: TGCAGTGCCTCCGTCCCGGGACTAGCGGGTATGCCCTACGAGCAGTACTTC
V: TRBV27; J: TRBJ2-7; D: TRBD2; size: few; CDR3: CASSFGFEGGVYEQYF; DNA: TGTGCCAGCAGTTTCGGCTTCGAGGGAGGGGTTTACGAGCAGTACTTC
V: TRBV3-1; J: TRBJ2-5; D: TRBD2; size: -; CDR3: CASSQDFAGEGETQYF; DNA: TGTGCCAGCAGCCAAGATTTCGCGGGAGAAGGAGAGACCCAGTACTTC
V: TRBV7-7; J: TRBJ2-7; D: -; size: -; CDR3: CASSLYPSAQLHYEQYF; DNA: TGTGCTAGCAGCTTATATCCCAGCGCCCAGCTACATTACGAGCAGTACTTC
V: TRBV7-9; J: TRBJ1-5; D: -; size: many; CDR3: CASSLGGSRSNQPQHF; DNA: TGTGCCAGCAGCTTAGGGGGGAGTAGGAGCAATCAGCCCCAGCATTTT
V: TRBV11-3; J: TRBJ2-2; D: -; size: once; CDR3: CASKIGGNTGELFF; DNA: TGTGCCAGCAAGATCGGAGGGAACACCGGGGAGCTGTTTTTT
V: TRBV28; J: TRBJ1-2; D: -; size: few; CDR3: CASSLLGGYGYTF; DNA: TGTGCCAGCAGTTTGTTAGGGGGCTATGGCTACACCTTC
V: TRBV29-1; J: TRBJ2-3; D: -; size: -; CDR3: CSVESGGPTDTQYF; DNA: TGCAGCGTTGAGTCCGGAGGGCCCACAGATACGCAGTATTTT
V: TRBV6-4; J: TRBJ2-1; D: TRBD2; size: once; CDR3: CASSSLPGLAESDEQFF; DNA: TGTGCCAGCAGCTCCCTACCGGGACTAGCCGAATCCGATGAGCAGTTCTTC
V: TRBV13; J: TRBJ2-7; D: TRBD2; size: many; CDR3: CASSLRTSGVYEQYF; DNA: TGTGCCAGCAGCTTAAGGACTAGCGGTGTCTACGAGCAGTACTTC
V: TRBV29-1; J: TRBJ2-7; D: TRBD2; size: -; CDR3: CSSWTSEPYEQYF; DNA: TGCAGCAGTTGGACTAGCGAGCCTTACGAGCAGTACTTC
V: TRBV30; J: TRBJ2-7; D: -; size: many; CDR3: CAWSFLDRSEQYF; DNA: TGTGCCTGGAGTTTTTTGGACAGATCCGAGCAGTACTTC
V: TRBV6-6; J: TRBJ2-7; D: TRBD1; size: many; CDR3: CASSTTGKGQYF; DNA: TGTGCCAGCAGTACGACAGGGAAAGGGCAGTACTTC
V: TRBV6-6; J: TRBJ1-2; D: -; size: many; CDR3: CASSYSVQGSLNYGYTF; DNA: TGTGCCAGCAGTTACTCTGTGCAGGGCTCTCTTAACTATGGCTACACCTTC